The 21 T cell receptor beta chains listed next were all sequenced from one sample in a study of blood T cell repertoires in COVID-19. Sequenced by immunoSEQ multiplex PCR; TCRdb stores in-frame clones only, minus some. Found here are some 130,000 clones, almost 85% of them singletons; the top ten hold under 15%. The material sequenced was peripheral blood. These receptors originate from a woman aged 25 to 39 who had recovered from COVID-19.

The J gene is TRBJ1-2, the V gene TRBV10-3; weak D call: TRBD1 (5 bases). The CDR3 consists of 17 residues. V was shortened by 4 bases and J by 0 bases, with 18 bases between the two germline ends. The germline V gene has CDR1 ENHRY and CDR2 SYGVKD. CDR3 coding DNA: TGTGCCATCAGTGGACAGACTTCTACTACTACTAACTATGGCTACACCTTC. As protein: CAISGQTSTTTNYGYTF.

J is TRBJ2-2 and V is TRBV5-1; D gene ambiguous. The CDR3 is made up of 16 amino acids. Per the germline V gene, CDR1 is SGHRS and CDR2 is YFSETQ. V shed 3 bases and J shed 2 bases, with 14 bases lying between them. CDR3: CASSSSGSTNTGELFF. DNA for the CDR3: TGCGCCAGCAGCTCATCTGGGTCGACAAACACCGGGGAGCTGTTTTTT.

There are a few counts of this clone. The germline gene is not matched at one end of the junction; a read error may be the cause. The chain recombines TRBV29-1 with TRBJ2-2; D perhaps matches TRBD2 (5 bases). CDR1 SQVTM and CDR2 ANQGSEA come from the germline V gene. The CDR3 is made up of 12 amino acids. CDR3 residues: CSVETKHRGAVF. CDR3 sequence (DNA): TGCAGCGTTGAAACGAAACACCGGGGAGCTGTTTTT.

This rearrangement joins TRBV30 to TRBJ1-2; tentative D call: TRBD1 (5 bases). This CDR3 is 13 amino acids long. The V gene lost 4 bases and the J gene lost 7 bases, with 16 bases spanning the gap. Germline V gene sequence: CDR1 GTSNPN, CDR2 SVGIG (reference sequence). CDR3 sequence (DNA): TGTGCCTGGACTGGGCAGGGCGGGAGTGGCTACACCTTC. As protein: CAWTGQGGSGYTF.

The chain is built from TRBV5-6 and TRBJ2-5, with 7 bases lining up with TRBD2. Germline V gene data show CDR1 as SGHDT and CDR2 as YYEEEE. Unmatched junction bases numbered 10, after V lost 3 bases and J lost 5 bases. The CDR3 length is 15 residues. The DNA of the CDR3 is TGTGCCAGCAGCTGGGAGGGTTCAGGGCAGGAGACCCAGTACTTC. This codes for CASSWEGSGQETQYF.

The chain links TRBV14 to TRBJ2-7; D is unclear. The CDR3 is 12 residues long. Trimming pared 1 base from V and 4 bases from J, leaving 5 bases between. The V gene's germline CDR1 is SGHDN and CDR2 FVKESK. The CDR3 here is CASSQAAYEQYF. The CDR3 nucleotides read TGTGCCAGCAGCCAAGCCGCGTACGAGCAGTACTTC.

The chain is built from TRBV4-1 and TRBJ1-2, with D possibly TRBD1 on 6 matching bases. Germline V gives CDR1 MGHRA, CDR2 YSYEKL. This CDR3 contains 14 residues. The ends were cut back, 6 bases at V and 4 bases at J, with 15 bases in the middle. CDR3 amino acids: CASREQGTAYGYTF. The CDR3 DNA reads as TGCGCCAGCAGGGAACAGGGAACGGCCTATGGCTACACCTTC.

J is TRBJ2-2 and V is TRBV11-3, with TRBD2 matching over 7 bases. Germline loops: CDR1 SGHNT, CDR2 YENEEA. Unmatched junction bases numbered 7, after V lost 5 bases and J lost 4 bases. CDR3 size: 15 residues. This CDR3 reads CASSPRTSSTGELFF. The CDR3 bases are TGTGCCAGCAGCCCCAGGACTAGTTCCACCGGGGAGCTGTTTTTT.

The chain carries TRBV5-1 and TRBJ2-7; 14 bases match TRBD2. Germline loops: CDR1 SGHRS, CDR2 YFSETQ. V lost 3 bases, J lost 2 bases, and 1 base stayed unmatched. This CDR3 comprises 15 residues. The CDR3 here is CASSSTSGRAYEQYF. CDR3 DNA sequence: TGCGCCAGCAGCTCGACTAGCGGGAGGGCCTACGAGCAGTACTTC.

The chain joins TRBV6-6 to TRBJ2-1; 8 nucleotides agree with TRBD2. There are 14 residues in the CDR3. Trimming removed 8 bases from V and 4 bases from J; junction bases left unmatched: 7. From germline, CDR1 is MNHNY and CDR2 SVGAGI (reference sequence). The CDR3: CASVSRGVYNEQFF. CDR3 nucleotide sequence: TGTGCCAGCGTGTCGCGGGGGGTTTACAATGAGCAGTTCTTC.

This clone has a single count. In DNA form, the CDR3 reads TGCGCCAGCAGCCCATTCGACAGACTGAACACTGAAGCTTTCTTT. Its translation: CASSPFDRLNTEAFF. The chain couples TRBV5-1 to TRBJ1-1; D might be TRBD1 (5 bases). This CDR3 is built from 15 residues. Germline CDR1 and CDR2: SGHRS and YFSETQ. Deletions cut 4 bases from V and 0 bases from J, with 13 bases between.

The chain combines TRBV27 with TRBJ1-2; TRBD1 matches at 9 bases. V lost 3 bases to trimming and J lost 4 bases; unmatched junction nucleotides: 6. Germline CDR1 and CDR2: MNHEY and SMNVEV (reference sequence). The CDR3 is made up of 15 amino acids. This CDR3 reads CASSLTGTGFYGYTF. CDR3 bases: TGTGCCAGCAGTTTGACCGGGACAGGGTTCTATGGCTACACCTTC.

The CDR3 protein is CASSLSGGSYNEQFF. The CDR3 nucleotides are TGCGCCAGCAGCTTGAGCGGGGGCTCCTACAATGAGCAGTTCTTC. The J gene is TRBJ2-1, the V gene TRBV5-1, with 8 bases lining up with TRBD2. Per germline, CDR1 SGHRS and CDR2 YFSETQ. The length of the CDR3 is 15 residues. V gave up 1 base and J gave up 0 bases; unmatched junction bases: 0. Full variable domain (missing parts from reference TRBV5-1 and TRBJ2-1): KAGVTQTPRYLIKTRGQQVTLSCSPISGHRSVSWYQQTPGQGLQFLFEYFSETQRNKGNFPGRFSGRQFSNSRSEMNVSTLELGDSALYLCASSLSGGSYNEQFFGPGTRLTVL.

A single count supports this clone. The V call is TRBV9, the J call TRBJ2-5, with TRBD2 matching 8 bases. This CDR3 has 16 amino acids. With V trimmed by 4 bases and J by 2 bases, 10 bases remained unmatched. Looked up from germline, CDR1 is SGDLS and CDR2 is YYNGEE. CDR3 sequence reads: CASSSLSGGEQETQYF. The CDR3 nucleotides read TGTGCCAGCAGCTCTCTAAGCGGGGGAGAGCAAGAGACCCAGTACTTC.

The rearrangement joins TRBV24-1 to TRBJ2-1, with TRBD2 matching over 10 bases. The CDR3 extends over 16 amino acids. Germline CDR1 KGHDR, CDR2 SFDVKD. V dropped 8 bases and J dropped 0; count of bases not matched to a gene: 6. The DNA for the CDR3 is TGTGCCACCAAGCTAGCGGGGGTCCTCTCCTACAATGAGCAGTTCTTC. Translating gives CATKLAGVLSYNEQFF.

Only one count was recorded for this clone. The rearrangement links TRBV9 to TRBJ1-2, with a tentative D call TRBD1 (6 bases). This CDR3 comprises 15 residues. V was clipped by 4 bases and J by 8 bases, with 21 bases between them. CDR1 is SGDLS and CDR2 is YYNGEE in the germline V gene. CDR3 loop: CASSLEDSPSFGYTF. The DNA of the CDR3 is TGTGCCAGCAGCTTGGAGGACAGCCCTAGCTTCGGCTACACCTTC.

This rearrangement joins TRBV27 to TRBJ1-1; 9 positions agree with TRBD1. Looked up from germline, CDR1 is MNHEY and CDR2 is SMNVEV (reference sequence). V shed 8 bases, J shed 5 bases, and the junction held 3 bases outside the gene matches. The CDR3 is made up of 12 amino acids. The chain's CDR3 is CASGQGRTEAFF. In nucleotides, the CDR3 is TGTGCCAGCGGACAGGGGAGGACTGAAGCTTTCTTT.

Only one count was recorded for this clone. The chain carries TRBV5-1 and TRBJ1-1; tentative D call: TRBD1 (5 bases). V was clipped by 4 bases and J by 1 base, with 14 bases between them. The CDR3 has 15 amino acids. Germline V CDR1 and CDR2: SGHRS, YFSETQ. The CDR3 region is CASSLGVTRNTEAFF. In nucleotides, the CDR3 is TGCGCCAGCAGCCTAGGGGTGACGCGGAACACTGAAGCTTTCTTT.

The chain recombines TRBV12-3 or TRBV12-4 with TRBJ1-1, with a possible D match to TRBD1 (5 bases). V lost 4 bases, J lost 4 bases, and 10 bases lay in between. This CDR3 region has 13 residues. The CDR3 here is CASSSGSTTEAFF. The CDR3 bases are TGTGCCAGCAGTTCAGGGTCCACCACTGAAGCTTTCTTT.

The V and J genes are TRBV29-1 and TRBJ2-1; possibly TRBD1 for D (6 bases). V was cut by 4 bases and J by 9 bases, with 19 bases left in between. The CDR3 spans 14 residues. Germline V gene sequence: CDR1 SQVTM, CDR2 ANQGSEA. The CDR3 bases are TGCAGCGTTGGTTCACAGGGTATTGGAGGTGAGCAGTTCTTC. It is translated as CSVGSQGIGGEQFF.

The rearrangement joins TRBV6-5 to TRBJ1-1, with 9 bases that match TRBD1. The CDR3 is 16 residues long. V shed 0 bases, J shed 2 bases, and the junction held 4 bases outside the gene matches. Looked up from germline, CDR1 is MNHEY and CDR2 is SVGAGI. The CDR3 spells CASSYSRDRVNTEAFF. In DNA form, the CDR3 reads TGTGCCAGCAGTTACTCTCGGGACAGGGTTAACACTGAAGCTTTCTTT.